This TCR beta chain was profiled in a study of identical twins. Study-level results: Monozygotic twins shared more out-of-frame TCR alpha than recombination models predicted. Out-of-frame alpha sequences common to twins were enriched for low generation probability.

Germline-derived CDR1 and CDR2 are SGDLS and YYNGEE. This CDR3 has 15 residues. V was pared by 0 bases and J by 4 bases, with 11 bases between. This clonotype was counted a few times. The antigen is undetermined. Each cDNA held unique molecular identifiers, and template switching gave it a universal primer site. MiXCR, run by TCRdb on the 5' RACE reads, gives a single entry per CDR3 protein. The repertoire holds approximately 300,000 distinct CDR3 sequences, with just under 9.5% as singletons. These data also featured in a second study, about yellow fever vaccine responses in identical twins.

The receptor comes from a woman aged 18-35 years in good health. Sequencing input: CD8+ T cells sorted from blood. The genes are TRBV9 and TRBJ2-1; the D gene is possibly TRBD2 (5 bases). The chain's CDR3 is CASSVELAAYNEQFF. CDR3 sequence (DNA): TGTGCCAGCAGCGTAGAGCTAGCAGCTTACAATGAGCAGTTCTTC.